Below, 2 T cell receptor beta chains from the same sample are listed, as sequenced in a study of CXCR3-negative and CXCR3-positive naive CD8 T cells. Study-level points and caveats: CXCR3-negative naive cells had less hydrophobic TRB CDR3s than did CXCR3-positive naive cells.

These TCRs are of unknown antigen specificity. Libraries were UMI-labeled 5' RACE TRB cDNA. TCRdb reprocessed the 5' RACE reads and reports one entry per CDR3 protein, with no DNA. The table gives 130,000 or so distinct CDR3 sequences; the top ten clones make up 0.41% of it. Material: naive CXCR3+ CD8+ T cells from blood. Subset specified: CD45RO-CCR7+CD27+CD95- naive CD8+ T cells expressing CXCR3 (TNR3+). The source of these receptors is a human donor in good health. Some clones in this sample may be carry-over from other donors' samples.

This chain uses TRBV12-3 or TRBV12-4 with TRBJ2-7; the D gene TCRdb calls, TRBD1, cannot be checked with no DNA. This CDR3 comprises 13 residues. The CDR3 reads CASSFLQANEQYF.

The rearrangement joins TRBV3-1 to TRBJ2-3. There are 14 residues in the CDR3. Per germline, CDR1 LGHDT and CDR2 YNNKEL (reference sequence). The CDR3 loop reads CASSQDLGPIAQYF.